The 32 T cell receptor beta chains reported below all come from one sample, sequenced in a study of T cell changes during pregnancy in multiple sclerosis. The repertoire was sequenced with immunoSEQ multiplex PCR; TCRdb's copy has only in-frame clones and lacks some. There are about 73,000 clones in the sample; 75% to 90% occur only once, and roughly 9.5% lies in the top ten. Sequenced material: peripheral blood, taken after pregnancy. Receptor source: a female donor in good health, enrolled as a control in a pregnancy study.

V gene TRBV10-3 combines with J gene TRBJ1-2, with no clear D. V lost 7 bases and J lost 0, with 9 bases in between. CDR3 length: 13 residues. The V gene's germline CDR1 is ENHRY and CDR2 SYGVKD. The CDR3 bases are TGTGCCATCAACGAGGCGGCTAACTATGGCTACACCTTC. Residues: CAINEAANYGYTF.

The rearrangement joins TRBV12-5 to TRBJ2-5; D perhaps matches TRBD2 (7 bases). V dropped 4 bases and J dropped 5 bases, with 20 bases sitting between them. The germline CDR1 and CDR2 sequences are LGHNT and FRNRAP. The CDR3 runs 16 residues. The CDR3: CASGSEGRGSGETQYF. In DNA form, the CDR3 reads TGTGCTAGTGGTTCTGAGGGGAGGGGGTCGGGCGAGACCCAGTACTTC.

V gene TRBV25-1 combines with J gene TRBJ2-5, with 10 bases lining up with TRBD2. Germline loops: CDR1 MGHDK, CDR2 SYGVNS. V gave up 5 bases and J gave up 4 bases; unmatched junction bases: 7. The CDR3 extends over 15 amino acids. In DNA form, the CDR3 reads TGTGCCAGCAGTAGAGAACTAGCGGGGTCAGAGACCCAGTACTTC. Encoded protein: CASSRELAGSETQYF. The variable domain in full, completed from reference TRBV25-1 and TRBJ2-5, reads EADIYQTPRYLVIGTGKKITLECSQTMGHDKMYWYQQDPGMELHLIHYSYGVNSTEKGDLSSESTVSRIRTEHFPLTLESARPSHTSQYLCASSRELAGSETQYFGPGTRLLVL.

V is TRBV11-3 and J is TRBJ2-2, with TRBD2 matching over 8 bases. V shed 5 bases and J 7 bases; nucleotides not matched to a gene: 6. This CDR3 is built from 14 residues. Germline lookup yields CDR1 SGHNT and CDR2 YENEEA. CDR3 residues: CASSLSGGVGELFF. CDR3 in DNA: TGTGCCAGCAGCCTAAGCGGGGGTGTCGGGGAGCTGTTTTTT.

The rearrangement links TRBV15 to TRBJ2-7; tentative D call: TRBD2 (5 bases). The length of the CDR3 is 13 residues. Germline V gene sequence: CDR1 LNHNV, CDR2 YYDKDF (reference sequence). Trimming pared 7 bases from V and 4 bases from J, leaving 14 bases between. The CDR3 sequence is CATNGMEDYEQYF. In DNA form, the CDR3 reads TGTGCCACCAACGGAATGGAGGATTACGAGCAGTACTTC. The whole variable domain, remainder taken from reference TRBV15 and TRBJ2-7, is DAMVIQNPRYQVTQFGKPVTLSCSQTLNHNVMYWYQQKSSQAPKLLFHYYDKDFNNEADTPDNFQSRRPNTSFCFLDIRSPGLGDTAMYLCATNGMEDYEQYFGPGTRLTVT.

This clone has a single count. The gene calls are TRBV10-3 and TRBJ1-3, with 11 bases aligning to TRBD1. CDR1 is ENHRY and CDR2 is SYGVKD in the germline V gene. J was trimmed by 4 bases and V by 6 bases; bases with no gene match: 5. This CDR3 is 15 amino acids long. The CDR3 sequence is CAISGQGAAGNTIYF. The DNA for the CDR3 is TGTGCCATCAGCGGACAGGGGGCGGCGGGAAACACCATATATTTT.

The chain employs TRBV2 and TRBJ2-6, with D perhaps TRBD1 (6 bases). Looked up from germline, CDR1 is SNHLY and CDR2 is FYNNEI. V was cut by 0 bases and J by 2 bases, with 11 bases left in between. CDR3 size: 17 residues. The CDR3 here is CASSEARSGAGANVLTF. For the CDR3, the DNA is TGTGCCAGCAGTGAAGCTCGGTCAGGGGCTGGGGCCAACGTCCTGACTTTC.

The CDR3 sequence: CAWSVTSGGTDTQYF. The CDR3 DNA reads TGTGCCTGGAGTGTAACTAGCGGGGGGACAGATACGCAGTATTTT. The gene calls are TRBV30 and TRBJ2-3; 12 bases line up with TRBD2. Germline V gene data show CDR1 as GTSNPN and CDR2 as SVGIG (reference sequence). After removal of 0 bases from V and 3 bases from J, the junction contained 1 base not matched to a gene. The CDR3 is 15 residues long.

This clone was counted a single time. The chain combines TRBV29-1 with TRBJ1-5; possible D gene TRBD1, 6 bases. The germline CDR1 and CDR2 sequences are SQVTM and ANQGSEA. Trimming shortened V by 4 bases and J by 6 bases, and 16 bases separated the two germline ends. This CDR3 has 14 residues. In DNA form, the CDR3 reads TGCAGCGTTGTCCCACAGGGAAAGGGTCAGCCCCAGCATTTT. It is translated as CSVVPQGKGQPQHF.

The chain employs TRBV5-5 and TRBJ2-1; D perhaps matches TRBD1 (5 bases). CDR3 length: 16 residues. Trimming took 4 bases from V and 0 from J, leaving 14 bases between them. Germline V gene data show CDR1 as SGHKS and CDR2 as YYEKEE (reference sequence). CDR3 region: CASSRHRSYSYNEQFF. CDR3 coding DNA: TGTGCCAGCAGCAGGCACAGGTCATACTCCTACAATGAGCAGTTCTTC.

The chain carries TRBV30 and TRBJ2-3; the match to TRBD2 covers 7 bases. V dropped 0 bases and J dropped 4; count of bases not matched to a gene: 7. CDR1 and CDR2 from the germline V gene are GTSNPN and SVGIG (reference sequence). The CDR3 totals 15 residues. Here the CDR3 reads CAWSVQAGVADTQYF. In DNA, the CDR3 is TGTGCCTGGAGTGTACAGGCGGGAGTGGCAGATACGCAGTATTTT.

The chain has TRBV11-2 and TRBJ2-7, with 7 bases that match TRBD2. The ends lost 4 bases at V and 3 bases at J; junction bases unmatched: 12. The V gene's germline CDR1 is SGHAT and CDR2 FQNNGV. CDR3 length equals 16 residues. CDR3 region: CASSSTSAKLFYEQYF. CDR3 DNA sequence: TGTGCCAGCAGCTCAACTAGCGCCAAATTATTCTACGAGCAGTACTTC.

The chain uses TRBV25-1 and TRBJ2-3; 7 nucleotides match TRBD2. Germline CDR1 is MGHDK and CDR2 is SYGVNS. The CDR3 has 14 residues. Trimming took 1 base from V and 3 from J; bases not matched to a gene: 1. The chain's CDR3 is CASSEWGGTDTQYF. For the CDR3, the DNA is TGTGCCAGCAGTGAATGGGGGGGGACAGATACGCAGTATTTT.

The rearrangement joins TRBV2 to TRBJ2-7; 9 bases are a match to TRBD1. Germline V gives CDR1 SNHLY, CDR2 FYNNEI. J was trimmed by 5 bases and V by 0 bases; bases with no gene match: 8. This CDR3 contains 16 residues. For the CDR3, the DNA is TGTGCCAGCAGTGAAGCGATATTACAGGGGGCCGACGAGCAGTACTTC. Translation gives CASSEAILQGADEQYF.

V is TRBV7-9 and J is TRBJ2-5, with 11 bases lining up with TRBD2. V dropped 4 bases and J dropped 3; count of bases not matched to a gene: 1. Germline-derived CDR1 and CDR2 are SEHNR and FQNEAQ (reference sequence). The CDR3 covers 14 residues. CDR3 in DNA: TGTGCCAGCAGCTGGGGACTAGCGGAAGAGACCCAGTACTTC. Protein sequence: CASSWGLAEETQYF.

V gene TRBV6-1 combines with J gene TRBJ1-2; tentatively, D is TRBD1 (6 bases). CDR3 length: 16 amino acids. V was clipped by 1 base and J by 2 bases, with 14 bases between them. Germline values: CDR1 MNHNS, CDR2 SASEGT. CDR3 coding DNA: TGTGCCAGCAGTGAAGGGGTGGGGGGGCTCAACTATGGCTACACCTTC. Protein sequence: CASSEGVGGLNYGYTF.

CDR3 protein: CASTYRGTGGGYTF. DNA of the CDR3: TGTGCCAGCACCTACAGGGGGACAGGGGGTGGCTACACCTTC. The rearrangement uses TRBV6-5 and TRBJ1-2; the match to TRBD1 covers 11 bases. V shed 7 bases, J shed 7 bases, and the junction held 8 bases outside the gene matches. CDR1 MNHEY and CDR2 SVGAGI come from the germline V gene. This CDR3 spans 14 amino acids.

The CDR3 reads CASTPIGGNYGYTF. CDR3 bases: TGTGCCAGCACCCCAATAGGGGGCAACTATGGCTACACCTTC. The V call is TRBV9, the J call TRBJ1-2, with 7 positions matching TRBD1. Per the germline V gene, CDR1 is SGDLS and CDR2 is YYNGEE. The CDR3 runs to 14 residues. V gave up 6 bases and J gave up 2 bases; unmatched junction bases: 7.

The chain recombines TRBV27 with TRBJ2-3; tentatively, D is TRBD1 (5 bases). CDR1 and CDR2 from the germline V gene are MNHEY and SMNVEV (reference sequence). V was trimmed by 4 bases and J by 4 bases, leaving 21 bases between them. The CDR3 totals 17 residues. The CDR3 DNA is TGTGCCAGCAGTTCACCCACCTCAGGGTATTATGCAGATACGCAGTATTTT. This gives the protein CASSSPTSGYYADTQYF.

This sequence joins TRBV19 and TRBJ2-7; 7 bases are a match to TRBD2. The germline CDR1 and CDR2 sequences are LNHDA and SQIVND (reference sequence). The CDR3 runs to 16 residues. With 6 bases clipped from V and 0 bases from J, the junction kept 11 bases outside the gene matches. The CDR3 bases are TGTGCCAGTAGCGCGGGGGAGAGAAATATCTCCTACGAGCAGTACTTC. Translated, it gives CASSAGERNISYEQYF.

The V and J genes are TRBV11-3 and TRBJ2-7; TRBD1 matches at 7 bases. Germline V gene lookup returns CDR1 SGHNT and CDR2 YENEEA. The CDR3 sequence is 13 residues long. The V segment lost 5 bases and the J segment 6 bases; nucleotides outside the gene matches: 7. CDR3 sequence reads: CASSPRNRGEQYF. CDR3 DNA: TGTGCCAGCAGCCCGCGTAACAGGGGCGAGCAGTACTTC. The full variable domain, its missing parts supplied by reference TRBV11-3 and TRBJ2-7, is EAGVVQSPRYKIIEKKQPVAFWCNPISGHNTLYWYLQNLGQGPELLIRYENEEAVDDSQLPKDRFSAERLKGVDSTLKIQPAELGDSAVYLCASSPRNRGEQYFGPGTRLTVT.

The rearrangement joins TRBV27 to TRBJ2-7; D not certain. CDR3 length equals 14 residues. Trimming removed 6 bases at V and 2 bases at J, with 14 bases between. Germline V gene sequence: CDR1 MNHEY, CDR2 SMNVEV (reference sequence). The CDR3: CASRTQRGPYEQYF. The CDR3 DNA reads TGTGCCAGCAGGACCCAAAGAGGTCCCTACGAGCAGTACTTC.

The chain combines TRBV6-5 with TRBJ2-2; D is ambiguous. Germline V lookup: CDR1 MNHEY, CDR2 SVGAGI. Trimming took off 6 bases at V and 5 bases at J, with 10 bases between the two ends. The CDR3 is made up of 13 amino acids. The CDR3 region has the DNA TGTGCCAGCAGCCCTCGGCGGACCGGGGAGCTGTTTTTT. Residues: CASSPRRTGELFF.

The chain carries TRBV2 and TRBJ2-7, with D hard to call. With 8 bases removed from V and 7 bases from J, the gap between germline ends came to 6 bases. The germline gives CDR1 SNHLY, CDR2 FYNNEI. This CDR3 has 9 residues. The CDR3 loop is CASPREQYF. The CDR3 bases are TGTGCCAGCCCCCGTGAGCAGTACTTC.

V gene TRBV19 combines with J gene TRBJ2-5; tentative D call: TRBD1 (6 bases). Trimming pared 5 bases from V and 3 bases from J, leaving 10 bases between. Germline loops: CDR1 LNHDA, CDR2 SQIVND (reference sequence). This CDR3 is built from 13 residues. CDR3 in amino acids: CASSPWTEETQYF. Written as DNA, the CDR3 is TGTGCCAGTAGTCCCTGGACAGAAGAGACCCAGTACTTC.

As concerns this clone: Other DNA sequences from this sample encode an identical CDR3 as well. This chain connects TRBV5-6 to TRBJ2-7; D is ambiguous. Trimming cost V 1 base and J 0 bases, with 8 bases left between them. CDR3 length: 14 amino acids. In germline, CDR1 is SGHDT, CDR2 YYEEEE. CDR3 sequence (DNA): TGTGCCAGCAGCTTGACTGGTAGCTCCTACGAGCAGTACTTC. Amino acids: CASSLTGSSYEQYF.

The gene calls are TRBV5-6 and TRBJ2-3, with TRBD1 matching 7 bases. The CDR3 is 15 residues long. From germline, CDR1 is SGHDT and CDR2 YYEEEE. The V segment lost 7 bases and the J segment 1 base; nucleotides outside the gene matches: 9. For the CDR3, the DNA is TGTGCCAGCGCGTCCAGGGGGATGGGCACAGATACGCAGTATTTT. This gives the protein CASASRGMGTDTQYF. Full variable domain (remainder filled in from reference TRBV5-6 and TRBJ2-3): DAGVTQSPTHLIKTRGQQVTLRCSPKSGHDTVSWYQQALGQGPQFIFQYYEEEERQRGNFPDRFSGHQFPNYSSELNVNALLLGDSALYLCASASRGMGTDTQYFGPGTRLTVL.

The chain links TRBV2 to TRBJ2-7, with D hard to call. This CDR3 has 17 residues. CDR1 and CDR2 from the germline V gene are SNHLY and FYNNEI. Trimming cost V 7 bases and J 2 bases, with 24 bases left between them. CDR3 residues: CASTFLIARITTYEQYF. Here the CDR3 DNA reads TGTGCCAGCACCTTCCTCATAGCACGAATTACCACCTACGAGCAGTACTTC.

The chain carries TRBV2 and TRBJ1-6; D call uncertain. The CDR3 covers 16 residues. Trimming stripped 3 bases from V and 0 bases from J, with 9 bases between. From germline, CDR1 is SNHLY and CDR2 FYNNEI. Here the CDR3 reads CASSEGSSSYNSPLHF. The CDR3 DNA is TGTGCCAGCAGTGAGGGCAGCAGCTCCTATAATTCACCCCTCCACTTT.

The chain uses TRBV4-2 and TRBJ2-7; TRBD1 is a possible D gene (6 bases). V lost 2 bases to trimming and J lost 2 bases, with 13 bases between them. The CDR3 totals 15 residues. Germline loops: CDR1 LGHNA, CDR2 YNFKEQ. The CDR3 here is CASSQTHTGTYEQYF. DNA of the CDR3: TGTGCCAGCAGCCAAACCCATACAGGGACCTACGAGCAGTACTTC.

J is TRBJ2-5 and V is TRBV30; tentatively, D is TRBD2 (7 bases). The length of the CDR3 is 11 residues. The germline V gene encodes CDR1 GTSNPN and CDR2 SVGIG (reference sequence). V lost 5 bases and J lost 11, with 15 bases in between. The CDR3 DNA reads TGTGCCTGGGCCCAGGGGAGGGAGCAGTACTTC. Its protein is CAWAQGREQYF.

The chain joins TRBV6-5 to TRBJ1-2; TRBD1 matches 9 bases. Germline V gives CDR1 MNHEY, CDR2 SVGAGI. This CDR3 has 13 amino acids. The J segment lost 7 bases and the V segment lost 6 bases, leaving 6 bases of the junction unmatched. The CDR3 spells CASSPQGAVGYTF. CDR3 nucleotides: TGTGCCAGCAGCCCACAGGGGGCAGTTGGCTACACCTTC.